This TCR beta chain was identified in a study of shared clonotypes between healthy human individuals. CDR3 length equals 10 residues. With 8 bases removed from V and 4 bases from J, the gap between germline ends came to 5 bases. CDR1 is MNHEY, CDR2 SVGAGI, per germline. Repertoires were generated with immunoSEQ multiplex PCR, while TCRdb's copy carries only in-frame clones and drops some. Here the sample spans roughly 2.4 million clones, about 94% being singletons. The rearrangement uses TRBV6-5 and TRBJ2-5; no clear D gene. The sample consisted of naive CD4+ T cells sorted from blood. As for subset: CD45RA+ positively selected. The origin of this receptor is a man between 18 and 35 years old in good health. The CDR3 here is CASGVETQYF. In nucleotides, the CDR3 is TGTGCCAGCGGAGTAGAGACCCAGTACTTC.